Listed below are T cell receptor beta chains from one sample, sequenced in a study of shared clonotypes between healthy human individuals. Using immunoSEQ multiplex PCR, the repertoire was profiled, and TCRdb retains in-frame clones only, with some absent. The sample holds a few million clones, 90% to 95% seen once. Sequenced sample: naive CD8+ T cells from PBMCs. The receptor set was obtained from a man aged 18 to 30 in good health. Some clones in this sample may be carry-over from other donors' samples. The CDR3 runs from the conserved cysteine through the conserved F or W. Each record gives: clone size, J gene, V gene, D gene, CDR3 protein, CDR3 DNA. A D gene is named only where the DNA matches it firmly. The size field is filled for only some rows; it gives once, few, many or a size class.

once TRBJ1-1 TRBV4-1 - CASSERGTGVTEAFF TGCGCCAGCAGTGAACGCGGAACCGGAGTCACTGAAGCTTTCTTT
- TRBJ2-3 TRBV27 - CASSLAAGTQYF TGTGCCAGCAGTTTAGCCGCTGGCACGCAGTATTTT
- TRBJ1-4 TRBV27 TRBD1 CASSVTGGNEKLFF TGTGCCAGCAGTGTGACAGGGGGGAATGAAAAACTGTTTTTT
- TRBJ2-5 TRBV7-9 TRBD2 CASSLGTNQETQYF TGTGCCAGCAGCTTGGGGACTAACCAAGAGACCCAGTACTTC
- TRBJ1-2 TRBV29-1 - CSVEAPLVGVYTF TGCAGCGTTGAGGCACCTTTAGTCGGGGTCTACACCTTC
few TRBJ1-1 TRBV28 TRBD1 CASSLTGENTEAFF TGTGCCAGCAGTTTGACAGGGGAGAACACTGAAGCTTTCTTT
- TRBJ2-7 TRBV6-1 - CASSASPFYEQYF TGTGCCAGCAGTGCTAGTCCCTTCTACGAGCAGTACTTC
- TRBJ2-7 TRBV7-6 - CASSLSESREQYF TGTGCCAGCAGCTTGAGTGAATCGCGGGAGCAGTACTTC
- TRBJ2-2 TRBV15 TRBD2 CATLTLGGGNTGELFF TGTGCCACCCTTACCCTTGGGGGGGGTAACACCGGGGAGCTGTTTTTT
- TRBJ1-5 TRBV27 - CASSLGWGSNQPQHF TGTGCCAGCAGTTTAGGCTGGGGTAGCAATCAGCCCCAGCATTTT
once TRBJ2-7 TRBV10-3 - CAISESTGEQYF TGTGCCATCAGTGAATCGACGGGCGAGCAGTACTTC
- TRBJ2-1 TRBV27 TRBD2 CASSSGTTPYNEQFF TGTGCCAGCAGTTCCGGGACTACACCGTACAATGAGCAGTTCTTC
- TRBJ2-6 TRBV5-5 - CASSLQQGHFTGANVLTF TGTGCCAGCAGCTTGCAACAGGGTCATTTTACTGGGGCCAACGTCCTGACTTTC
- TRBJ2-7 TRBV29-1 TRBD2 CSVEPEGRLAGGPEHEQYF TGCAGCGTTGAACCGGAGGGGAGACTAGCGGGAGGGCCAGAGCACGAGCAGTACTTC
- TRBJ2-7 TRBV5-4 - CASSRTAYEQYF TGTGCCAGCAGCAGGACTGCATACGAGCAGTACTTC
- TRBJ2-1 TRBV27 - CASRVGDEQFF TGTGCCAGCAGGGTGGGAGATGAGCAGTTCTTC
- TRBJ1-5 TRBV28 - CASSPRAVYSNQPQHF TGTGCCAGCAGCCCCCGGGCGGTATATAGCAATCAGCCCCAGCATTTT
- TRBJ2-7 TRBV19 - CASSRLITAREQYF TGTGCCAGTAGTCGGCTCATCACGGCAAGGGAGCAGTACTTC
- TRBJ1-3 TRBV27 TRBD1 CASSFSTGSGNTIYF TGTGCCAGCAGTTTTTCGACAGGGTCTGGAAACACCATATATTTT
- TRBJ2-7 TRBV27 TRBD1 CASSLRTGGLYEQYF TGTGCCAGCAGTTTAAGGACAGGGGGGCTCTACGAGCAGTACTTC
- TRBJ1-1 TRBV5-6 TRBD1 CASSPGQGGTEAFF TGTGCCAGCAGCCCGGGACAGGGGGGCACTGAAGCTTTCTTT
- TRBJ2-7 TRBV18 TRBD2 CASSPSGLGGSEQYF TGTGCCAGCTCACCCTCGGGACTAGGAGGATCCGAGCAGTACTTC
- TRBJ1-5 TRBV28 - CASSPDLGGEDNQPQHF TGTGCCAGCAGCCCCGATCTTGGGGGAGAGGACAATCAGCCCCAGCATTTT
- TRBJ2-1 TRBV27 - CASKARRDLIRNNEQFF TGTGCCAGCAAAGCCCGCCGGGACCTCATTCGAAACAATGAGCAGTTCTTC
- TRBJ2-1 TRBV27 - CARSRGRGYNEQFF TGTGCCAGATCGAGAGGCCGGGGCTACAATGAGCAGTTCTTC
few TRBJ1-1 TRBV7-9 - CASGGTGAAEAFF TGTGCCAGCGGGGGAACCGGAGCCGCTGAAGCTTTCTTT
- TRBJ2-7 TRBV25-1 - CASSQRVSYEQYF TGTGCCAGCAGTCAGCGGGTGTCCTACGAGCAGTACTTC
- TRBJ2-3 TRBV19 - CASSMRGTDTQYF TGTGCCAGTAGTATGAGGGGGACAGATACGCAGTATTTT
- TRBJ2-2 TRBV9 - CASSVVVEGGGGELFF TGTGCCAGCAGCGTAGTCGTCGAAGGAGGTGGCGGGGAGCTGTTTTTT
- TRBJ2-3 TRBV7-9 TRBD2 CASSLELAGGDTQYF TGTGCCAGCAGCTTAGAACTAGCGGGAGGGGATACGCAGTATTTT
- TRBJ2-3 TRBV4-2 TRBD2 CASSQEYLAGTDTQYF TGTGCCAGCAGCCAAGAATATCTAGCGGGCACAGATACGCAGTATTTT
- TRBJ1-5 TRBV27 - CASSLIGSLKAQHF TGTGCCAGCAGTTTAATCGGGTCTCTCAAGGCCCAGCATTTT
- TRBJ1-4 TRBV7-9 TRBD1 CASTQRDRLLGATNEKLFF TGTGCCAGCACCCAACGGGACAGGCTCCTCGGGGCAACTAATGAAAAACTGTTTTTT
- TRBJ1-4 TRBV4-3 - CASSQDRAFLPNEKLFF TGCGCCAGCAGCCAAGACCGGGCCTTCCTACCTAATGAAAAACTGTTTTTT
- TRBJ2-5 TRBV5-4 TRBD2 CASSIKREARQETQYF TGTGCCAGCAGCATTAAGCGGGAGGCCCGCCAAGAGACCCAGTACTTC
- TRBJ2-7 TRBV30 - CAWSRANSYEQYF TGTGCCTGGAGTAGGGCGAACTCCTACGAGCAGTACTTC
- TRBJ2-1 TRBV4-2 - CASSLGLYNEQFF TGTGCCAGCAGCCTAGGGCTATACAATGAGCAGTTCTTC